The rows below give T cell receptor beta chains drawn from one sample of a study of CD8 T cells in ankylosing spondylitis. MiXCR, run by TCRdb on the 5' RACE reads, gives a single entry per CDR3 protein. This sample has roughly 69,000 distinct CDR3 sequences, with approximately 5% found just once. The sequencing sample was made of blood, either unsorted or a sorted T cell fraction (not recorded which). The receptors originated from a male donor with ankylosing spondylitis or in good health (not recorded which). The conserved cysteine and the conserved F or W are not part of the CDR3 here.

TRBJ1-3,TRBV5-6,ASSLEDRFKFSGNTIY
TRBJ2-7,TRBV5-1,ASSWETDYEQY
TRBJ2-3,TRBV10-2,ASSGQRGTDTQY
TRBJ2-7,TRBV3-1,ASSLKGIYEQY
TRBJ1-1,TRBV6-5,ASSNGRGAEAF
TRBJ2-5,TRBV11-2,ASSLDAETQY
TRBJ1-2,TRBV28,ASSSAGTGPANYGYT
TRBJ2-3,TRBV7-9,ASSSQWVESTDTQY
TRBJ1-4,TRBV30,ALQLQVAGEKLF
TRBJ1-5,TRBV20-1,SARWGQGESQPQH
TRBJ2-7,TRBV18,ASSPIGTEGYEQY
TRBJ1-1,TRBV10-3,AISELPIENTEAF
TRBJ2-1,TRBV2,ASSLSGTGPRNEQF
TRBJ1-2,TRBV25-1,TSSANGRGGGGYT
TRBJ1-2,TRBV28,ASSLGDYYGYT
TRBJ2-1,TRBV20-1,SARDTYNEQF
TRBJ2-3,TRBV6-4,ASSPSGGAVDTQY
TRBJ2-1,TRBV7-9,ASSFSGRAEQF
TRBJ1-5,TRBV12-3/TRBV12-4,ASTTTGGGSQPQH
TRBJ1-1,TRBV7-2,ASTADTNTEAF
TRBJ2-7,TRBV2,ASSSTGGKNGQC
TRBJ2-7,TRBV29-1,SAQDGSYEQY
TRBJ1-3,TRBV18,ASSLDLNGDTIY
TRBJ2-1,TRBV12-3/TRBV12-4,ASSPRTSGGGGEQF
TRBJ1-1,TRBV20-1,SARDNARVNTEAF
TRBJ2-1,TRBV24-1,ATSDFEGQGARNEQF
TRBJ2-6,TRBV12-3/TRBV12-4,ASSFGGGDAVLT